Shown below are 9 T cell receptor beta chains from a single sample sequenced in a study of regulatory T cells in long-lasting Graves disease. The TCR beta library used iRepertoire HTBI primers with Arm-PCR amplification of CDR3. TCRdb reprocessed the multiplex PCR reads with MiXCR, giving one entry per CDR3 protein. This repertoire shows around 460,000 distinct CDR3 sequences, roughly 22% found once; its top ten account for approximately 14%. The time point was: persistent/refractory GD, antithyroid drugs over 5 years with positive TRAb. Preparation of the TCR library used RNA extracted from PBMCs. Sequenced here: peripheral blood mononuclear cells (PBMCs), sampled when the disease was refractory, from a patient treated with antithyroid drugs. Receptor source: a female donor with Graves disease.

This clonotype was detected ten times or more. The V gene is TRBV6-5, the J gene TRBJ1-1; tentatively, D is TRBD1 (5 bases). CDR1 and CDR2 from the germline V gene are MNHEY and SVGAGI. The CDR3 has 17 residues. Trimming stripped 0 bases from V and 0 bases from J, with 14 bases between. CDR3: CASSYSIPREMNTEAFF. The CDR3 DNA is TGTGCCAGCAGTTACTCGATCCCCAGGGAGATGAACACTGAAGCTTTCTTT.

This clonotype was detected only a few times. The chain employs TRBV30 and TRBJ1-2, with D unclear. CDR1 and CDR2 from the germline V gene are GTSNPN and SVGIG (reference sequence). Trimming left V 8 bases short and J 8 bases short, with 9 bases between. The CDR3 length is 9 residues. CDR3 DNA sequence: TGTGCCCACGGGGAAGGCTACACCTTC. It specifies CAHGEGYTF.

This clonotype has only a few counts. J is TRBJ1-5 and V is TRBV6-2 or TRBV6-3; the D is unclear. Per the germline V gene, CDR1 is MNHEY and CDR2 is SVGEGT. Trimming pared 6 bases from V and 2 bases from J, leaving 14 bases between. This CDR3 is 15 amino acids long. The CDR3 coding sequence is TGTGCCAGCAGCCCCTGGATGACCGGCAATCAGCCCCAGCATTTT. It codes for CASSPWMTGNQPQHF.

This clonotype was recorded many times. The CDR3 sequence is CASSLDSTYEQYF. CDR3 DNA: TGTGCCAGCAGCTTAGATTCGACTTACGAGCAGTACTTC. The chain links TRBV11-2 to TRBJ2-7; D gene unclear. The germline gives CDR1 SGHAT, CDR2 FQNNGV. There are 13 residues in the CDR3. Trimming stripped 0 bases from V and 4 bases from J, with 7 bases between.

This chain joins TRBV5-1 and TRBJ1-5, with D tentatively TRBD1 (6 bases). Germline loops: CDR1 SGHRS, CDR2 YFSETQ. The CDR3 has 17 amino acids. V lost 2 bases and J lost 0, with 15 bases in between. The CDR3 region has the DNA TGCGCCAGCAGCTTTACGACAGGCCATTATAGCAATCAGCCCCAGCATTTT. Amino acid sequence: CASSFTTGHYSNQPQHF.

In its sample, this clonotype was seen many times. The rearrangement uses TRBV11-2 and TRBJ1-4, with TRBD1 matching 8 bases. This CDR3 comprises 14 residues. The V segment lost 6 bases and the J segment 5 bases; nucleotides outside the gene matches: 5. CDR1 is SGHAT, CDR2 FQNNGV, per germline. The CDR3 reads CASRKPGGNEKLFF. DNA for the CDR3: TGTGCCAGCAGAAAACCAGGGGGCAATGAAAAACTGTTTTTT.

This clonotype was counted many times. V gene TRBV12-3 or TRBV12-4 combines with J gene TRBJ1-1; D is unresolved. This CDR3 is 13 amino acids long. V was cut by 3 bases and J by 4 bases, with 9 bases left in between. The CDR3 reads CASSFQETTEAFF. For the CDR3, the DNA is TGTGCCAGCAGTTTTCAAGAGACCACTGAAGCTTTCTTT.

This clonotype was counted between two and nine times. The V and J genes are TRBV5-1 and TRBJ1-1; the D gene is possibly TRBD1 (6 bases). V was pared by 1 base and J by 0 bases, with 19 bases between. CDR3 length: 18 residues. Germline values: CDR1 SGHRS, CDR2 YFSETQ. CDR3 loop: CASSLWGRGQFMNTEAFF. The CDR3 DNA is TGCGCCAGCAGCTTGTGGGGGAGAGGACAGTTTATGAACACTGAAGCTTTCTTT.

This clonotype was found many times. This CDR3 is CASTARMGLSVSGANVLTF. The CDR3 DNA reads as TGTGCCAGCACCGCACGAATGGGCCTCAGTGTCTCTGGGGCCAACGTCCTGACTTTC. V usage is TRBV28 and J usage is TRBJ2-6; D is unresolved. Germline CDR1 MDHEN, CDR2 SYDVKM. The CDR3 length is 19 residues. Trimming pared 7 bases from V and 0 bases from J, leaving 22 bases between.